These 23 T cell receptor beta chains originate from one sample sequenced in a study of vaccination and CD4 T cells after COVID-19. No cognate antigen is known for these TCRs. Sequencing of DNA taken from cultured CD4+ T cells relied on the Oncomine TCR Beta short-read assay. TCRdb reprocessed the PCR reads with MiXCR, giving one entry per CDR3 protein. There are roughly 11,000 distinct CDR3 sequences in the sample; more than 25% occur only once, and more than 20% lies in the top ten. This sample's treatment: approximately nine-day PBMC culture with coronavirus spike peptide pools or control peptides (ViraFEST assay). The sequenced sample consisted of cultured CD4+ T cells from blood. These receptors were obtained from a human donor with COVID-19.

This clonotype turned up a few times. This chain uses TRBV19 with TRBJ1-2; weak D call: TRBD1 (5 bases). The V gene lost 7 bases and the J gene lost 0 bases, with 18 bases spanning the gap. The CDR3 spans 16 residues. CDR1 is LNHDA, CDR2 SQIVND, per germline (reference sequence). In DNA form, the CDR3 reads TGTGCCAGTACCTCGACGTGGGGCGGAGCTAACTATGGCTACACCTTC. Its protein product is CASTSTWGGANYGYTF.

This chain uses TRBV24-1 with TRBJ2-1, with unresolved D. Trimming took 3 bases from V and 0 from J, leaving 14 bases between them. The CDR3 runs to 17 residues. Looked up from germline, CDR1 is KGHDR and CDR2 is SFDVKD. The CDR3 DNA is TGTGCCACCAGTGATCCCACAACTACTAACTCCTACAATGAGCAGTTCTTC. Translated: CATSDPTTTNSYNEQFF.

The chain links TRBV29-1 to TRBJ2-2; D possibly uses TRBD1 or TRBD2 (5 bases each). The V gene lost 6 bases and the J gene lost 4 bases, with 18 bases spanning the gap. CDR1 is SQVTM and CDR2 is ANQGSEA in the germline V gene. This CDR3 is built from 15 residues. This CDR3 reads CSVGVLAHSTGELFF. DNA of the CDR3: TGCAGCGTGGGGGTGCTAGCACACAGCACCGGGGAGCTGTTTTTT.

The chain uses TRBV3-1 and TRBJ1-1; 8 bases fit TRBD1. The CDR3 is 14 residues long. Looked up from germline, CDR1 is LGHDT and CDR2 is YNNKEL (reference sequence). J was trimmed by 5 bases and V by 4 bases; bases with no gene match: 6. CDR3 protein: CASSPGGGRTEAFF. CDR3 DNA: TGTGCCAGCAGCCCAGGGGGCGGAAGGACTGAAGCTTTCTTT.

The CDR3 coding sequence is TGTGCCAGTAAGATGGGGGGGGCGGACATTCAGTACTTC. Amino acids: CASKMGGADIQYF. The chain recombines TRBV19 with TRBJ2-4; D perhaps matches TRBD2 (7 bases). V shed 7 bases and J shed 8 bases, with 15 bases lying between them. This CDR3 region has 13 residues. The germline V gene has CDR1 LNHDA and CDR2 SQIVND (reference sequence).

Note on this clonotype: Mismatch with germline at one junction end may stem from a read error. In DNA, the CDR3 is TGTGCCAGCAGCCAAGCTGCGGGCACATATACGCAGTATTTT. It translates to CASSQAAGTYTQYF. J is TRBJ2-3 and V is TRBV14; a weak D match, TRBD2 (5 bases). The V gene's germline CDR1 is SGHDN and CDR2 FVKESK. This CDR3 contains 14 residues. Supplemented by reference TRBV14 and TRBJ2-3, the full variable domain reads EAGVTQFPSHSVIEKGQTVTLRCDPISGHDNLYWYRRVMGKEIKFLLHFVKESKQDESGMPNNRFLAERTGGTYSTLKVQPAELEDSGVYFCASSQAAGTYTQYFGPGTRLTVL.

The V gene is TRBV15, the J gene TRBJ1-4, with a tentative D call TRBD1 (6 bases). The CDR3 is 18 residues long. Germline CDR1 and CDR2: LNHNV and YYDKDF (reference sequence). V was shortened by 1 base and J by 3 bases, with 18 bases between the two germline ends. The CDR3 DNA follows: TGTGCCACCAGCAGAGCGCGGCCCACGGGGGGCCCTAATGAAAAACTGTTTTTT. Protein product: CATSRARPTGGPNEKLFF.

There are a few counts of this clonotype. The chain carries TRBV6-2 or TRBV6-3 and TRBJ1-2, with 9 bases identical to TRBD1. CDR3 size: 16 residues. V lost 5 bases to trimming and J lost 8 bases; unmatched junction nucleotides: 15. CDR1 MNHEY and CDR2 SVGEGT come from the germline V gene. The CDR3 is CASSDNTGGAFVGYTF. The CDR3 DNA sequence: TGTGCCAGCAGTGACAATACAGGGGGCGCCTTTGTGGGCTACACCTTC.

V usage is TRBV18 and J usage is TRBJ2-5; no firm D call. Deletions cut 3 bases from V and 2 bases from J, with 1 base between. Per germline, CDR1 KGHSH and CDR2 LQKENI. This CDR3 is 11 amino acids long. The CDR3: CASSPQETQYF. The CDR3 coding sequence is TGTGCCAGCTCACCTCAAGAGACCCAGTACTTC.

The J gene is TRBJ1-6, the V gene TRBV5-8, with D possibly matching TRBD1 (5 bases). Germline V lookup: CDR1 SGHTS, CDR2 YDEGEE. V shed 1 base and J shed 10 bases, with 12 bases lying between them. This CDR3 spans 14 amino acids. CDR3 coding DNA: TGTGCCAGCAGCTTGAGGCAGGGTGGATCACCCCTCCACTTT. Its translation: CASSLRQGGSPLHF.

The chain couples TRBV20-1 to TRBJ1-2, with 7 bases lining up with TRBD1. The CDR3 sequence is 13 residues long. V shed 6 bases and J 8 bases; nucleotides not matched to a gene: 12. Germline CDR1 is DFQATT and CDR2 is SNEGSKA (reference sequence). The CDR3 loop reads CSARQGRGVGYTF. As DNA, the CDR3 is TGCAGTGCAAGACAGGGAAGGGGGGTCGGCTACACCTTC.

The chain uses TRBV27 and TRBJ2-3; 8 bases agree with TRBD1. The CDR3 spans 16 residues. Germline V CDR1 and CDR2: MNHEY, SMNVEV (reference sequence). The V segment lost 6 bases and the J segment 1 base; nucleotides outside the gene matches: 9. CDR3 in DNA: TGTGCCAGCAGGCTGACCCGACAGGGGCGCACAGATACGCAGTATTTT. Translation gives CASRLTRQGRTDTQYF.

This clonotype was observed a handful of times. This chain connects TRBV11-3 to TRBJ2-3; D tentatively reads TRBD1 or TRBD2 (5 bases each). This CDR3 spans 15 amino acids. The germline CDR1 and CDR2 sequences are SGHNT and YENEEA. Deletions cut 5 bases from V and 2 bases from J, with 14 bases between. The CDR3 loop is CASSHRDPHTDTQYF. As DNA, the CDR3 is TGTGCCAGCAGCCACCGGGACCCTCACACAGATACGCAGTATTTT.

There are a few counts of this clonotype. V is TRBV25-1 and J is TRBJ2-3; tentative D call: TRBD2 (7 bases). CDR1 MGHDK and CDR2 SYGVNS come from the germline V gene. The CDR3 extends over 14 amino acids. V was shortened by 5 bases and J by 1 base, with 10 bases between the two germline ends. The CDR3 is CASSKGGGTDTQYF. The CDR3 DNA reads as TGTGCCAGCAGTAAAGGGGGGGGCACAGATACGCAGTATTTT.

This clonotype appeared a single time. The chain uses TRBV28 and TRBJ1-4; D is perhaps TRBD1 (5 bases). Deletions cut 0 bases from V and 9 bases from J, with 5 bases between. The CDR3 length is 12 residues. Germline V gene data show CDR1 as MDHEN and CDR2 as SYDVKM. CDR3 residues: CASSLWGQKLFF. For the CDR3, the DNA is TGTGCCAGCAGTTTATGGGGGCAAAAACTGTTTTTT.

This clonotype is judged medium-sized. The J gene is TRBJ2-5, the V gene TRBV6-1; 8 bases agree with TRBD1. From germline, CDR1 is MNHNS and CDR2 SASEGT. The length of the CDR3 is 16 residues. V lost 5 bases to trimming and J lost 2 bases; unmatched junction nucleotides: 10. In DNA form, the CDR3 reads TGTGCCAGCAGTAGTGGACAGGGTAGAAAGCAAGAGACCCAGTACTTC. Its protein is CASSSGQGRKQETQYF.

For this clonotype: Its ends do not fully match the called genes, so a read error is possible. J is TRBJ1-5 and V is TRBV2; TRBD1 aligns across 7 bases. There are 15 residues in the CDR3. Germline values: CDR1 SNHLY, CDR2 FYNNEI. The CDR3 sequence is CASREGTANNQPQHF. CDR3 in DNA: TGTGCCAGCAGGGAAGGGACAGCGAACAATCAGCCCCAGCATTTT.

V and J are TRBV2 and TRBJ1-2; TRBD1 is a possible D gene (6 bases). The germline V gene encodes CDR1 SNHLY and CDR2 FYNNEI. V shed 1 base and J shed 4 bases, with 10 bases lying between them. The CDR3 extends over 14 amino acids. CDR3 bases: TGTGCCAGCAGTGAAGGCAGGGGAGTCTATGGCTACACCTTC. Amino acids: CASSEGRGVYGYTF.

The CDR3 reads CASSFPGGITEAFF. CDR3 DNA sequence: TGTGCCAGCAGCTTTCCAGGGGGAATTACTGAAGCTTTCTTT. This chain uses TRBV5-4 with TRBJ1-1; 7 bases agree with TRBD1. Looked up from germline, CDR1 is SGHNT and CDR2 is YYREEE (reference sequence). The CDR3 totals 14 residues. V shed 2 bases and J 5 bases; nucleotides not matched to a gene: 6.

This clonotype was observed a few times. The V call is TRBV29-1, the J call TRBJ2-5, with no clear D. CDR3 length: 13 amino acids. Germline V gene sequence: CDR1 SQVTM, CDR2 ANQGSEA. Trimming cost V 6 bases and J 9 bases, with 20 bases left between them. The chain's CDR3 is CSVGRRNSLSQYF. The CDR3 bases are TGCAGCGTGGGTAGACGGAACAGTTTGTCCCAGTACTTC.

There are a few counts of this clonotype. This chain joins TRBV2 and TRBJ2-7; TRBD1 might be the D (6 bases). The germline CDR1 and CDR2 sequences are SNHLY and FYNNEI. This CDR3 region has 13 residues. V shed 8 bases and J shed 3 bases, with 14 bases lying between them. CDR3 loop: CASFRDTNYEQYF. In nucleotides, the CDR3 is TGTGCCAGCTTCAGGGACACGAACTACGAGCAGTACTTC.

The chain couples TRBV7-9 to TRBJ2-7; no clear D gene. The CDR3 is made up of 15 amino acids. CDR1 and CDR2 from the germline V gene are SEHNR and FQNEAQ (reference sequence). Trimming pared 5 bases from V and 0 bases from J, leaving 14 bases between. CDR3 sequence: CASSQTRASSYEQYF. DNA of the CDR3: TGTGCCAGCAGCCAGACAAGGGCTAGCTCCTACGAGCAGTACTTC.

This clonotype was seen more than once but under ten times. The chain couples TRBV6-4 to TRBJ1-2; D call uncertain. Trimming cost V 0 bases and J 13 bases, with 15 bases left between them. Germline V lookup: CDR1 MRHNA, CDR2 SNTAGT. CDR3 size: 13 residues. CDR3 DNA: TGTGCCAGCAGTGACTCGATTTTGAATCTTTGCACCTTC. Translated: CASSDSILNLCTF.